This entry features one T cell receptor beta chain sequence. Its antigen remains unknown. The entry originates in a study of vaccination and CD4 T cells after COVID-19. Germline lookup yields CDR1 MNHNS and CDR2 SASEGT. This CDR3 contains 16 residues. The trim removed 4 bases at V and 9 bases at J, leaving 13 bases unmatched. Study-level findings and limits: Detection of a median about 90% of reactive clones in convalescent patients was confined to the period after vaccination.

The study sequenced cultured CD4+ T cell DNA using the Oncomine TCR Beta short-read assay. From CD4+ T cells that had been cultured, genomic DNA was extracted. TCRdb reanalysed the PCR reads using MiXCR and keeps one entry per CDR3 protein. The top ten hold about 9.9% of the sample, which has 15,000 to 20,000 distinct CDR3 sequences, 45% to 65% seen once. Specified treatment: approximately nine-day PBMC culture with coronavirus spike peptide pools or control peptides (ViraFEST assay). V usage is TRBV6-1 and J usage is TRBJ2-7, with 12 positions matching TRBD2. Sequencing used CD4+ T cells from blood, cultured in vitro. The sequence derives from a human donor who had recovered from COVID-19. This CDR3 is CASSASRLAGVLVQYF. DNA for the CDR3: TGTGCCAGCAGTGCAAGTCGACTAGCGGGGGTGCTGGTGCAGTACTTC.